These 5 T cell receptor beta chains share one sample of origin, sequenced in a study of blood T cell repertoires in COVID-19. Profiling relied on immunoSEQ multiplex PCR, and the TCRdb table lists in-frame clones only, not all of them. The sample carries under 150,000 clones, under 90% recorded once. The sequenced sample was peripheral blood. The receptor source for this set is a human donor in a cohort sampled during active COVID-19.

This clone came up a few times. The chain carries TRBV30 and TRBJ2-3, with 7 positions matching TRBD2. The CDR3 spans 14 residues. With 0 bases clipped from V and 1 base from J, the junction kept 1 base outside the gene matches. Germline CDR1 reads GTSNPN; CDR2 reads SVGIG (reference sequence). The chain's CDR3 is CAWSVLAGTDTQYF. The DNA of the CDR3 is TGTGCCTGGAGTGTCCTAGCGGGCACAGATACGCAGTATTTT.

This clone has a single count. The chain links TRBV28 to TRBJ1-2; D possibly corresponds to TRBD1 (6 bases). Germline V gives CDR1 MDHEN, CDR2 SYDVKM. Trimming removed 6 bases from V and 8 bases from J, with 13 bases in between. This CDR3 is 12 amino acids long. The CDR3 loop reads CASSQRGGGYTF. CDR3 nucleotides: TGTGCCAGCAGCCAGAGGGGGGGCGGCTACACCTTC.

This clone was found many times. The V gene is TRBV19, the J gene TRBJ2-3; 8 bases match TRBD1. This CDR3 contains 15 residues. Trimming cost V 7 bases and J 4 bases; bases outside gene matches: 10. Germline V gene data show CDR1 as LNHDA and CDR2 as SQIVND (reference sequence). The CDR3 coding sequence is TGTGCCAGTACCCCTGACAGGGGACAGGCAGATACGCAGTATTTT. Translated, it gives CASTPDRGQADTQYF.

The rearrangement uses TRBV7-3 and TRBJ2-3; D possibly corresponds to TRBD2 (7 bases). This CDR3 is 16 amino acids long. Germline V lookup: CDR1 SGHTA, CDR2 FQGTGA. V was cut by 0 bases and J by 6 bases, with 16 bases left in between. CDR3 DNA: TGTGCCAGCAGCTTAACTCCGGGGGGCGCCCCCGATACGCAGTATTTT. It yields the protein CASSLTPGGAPDTQYF.

The chain links TRBV5-6 to TRBJ1-2; 10 bases align to TRBD1. V was clipped by 4 bases and J by 6 bases; unmatched bases: 3. CDR1 is SGHDT and CDR2 is YYEEEE in the germline V gene. The CDR3 consists of 13 residues. The CDR3 loop is CASSPTGGDGYTF. The CDR3, as DNA: TGTGCCAGCAGCCCGACAGGGGGCGATGGCTACACCTTC.